This is a list of T cell receptor beta chains from one sample in a study of CD4 T cells in lung cancer. The assay was immunoSEQ multiplex PCR, and TCRdb's table has in-frame clones only and misses some. The repertoire holds about 10,000 clones, with around two thirds as singletons. The sequencing sample was made of normal lung tissue taken away from the tumor. The source of these receptors is a man between 60 and 75 years old with non-small cell lung cancer. Both conserved end residues are part of each CDR3. The D gene is left open where the match is weak. A clone size is listed for some rows: how often the clone was seen (once, few, many), or a class if it is expanded.

j_call clone_size d_call v_call cdr3_aa cdr3_nt
TRBJ1-1 few TRBD1 TRBV6-5 CASKSGGTNTEAFF TGTGCCAGCAAGTCAGGGGGCACGAACACTGAAGCTTTCTTT
TRBJ2-2 - - TRBV19 CASSIPGTGELFF TGTGCCAGTAGTATTCCGGGCACCGGGGAGCTGTTTTTT
TRBJ2-3 once TRBD2 TRBV9 CASSVGLAGTDTQYF TGTGCCAGCAGCGTGGGACTAGCGGGCACAGATACGCAGTATTTT
TRBJ2-6 - - TRBV5-6 CASSPWETANVLTF TGTGCCAGCAGCCCGTGGGAGACGGCCAACGTCCTGACTTTC
TRBJ2-7 - - TRBV7-9 CASGQGPYEQYF TGTGCCAGCGGGCAGGGTCCCTACGAGCAGTACTTC
TRBJ1-4 - - TRBV5-1 CASSFLVNEKLFF TGCGCCAGCAGCTTCCTCGTTAATGAAAAACTGTTTTTT
TRBJ2-1 medium-sized - TRBV18 CASSPPGTLYNEQFF TGTGCCAGCTCACCACCCGGGACTCTATACAATGAGCAGTTCTTC
TRBJ2-3 - TRBD1 TRBV18 CASSPTGGSPDTQYF TGTGCCAGCTCACCAACAGGGGGTAGCCCAGATACGCAGTATTTT
TRBJ2-1 - - TRBV4-1 CASSRSGTGEQFF TGCGCCAGCAGTCGCTCGGGGACTGGGGAGCAGTTCTTC
TRBJ2-5 - - TRBV5-1 CASSLDGRGQETQYF TGCGCCAGCAGCTTGGACGGGAGAGGCCAAGAGACCCAGTACTTC
TRBJ2-2 - TRBD1 TRBV25-1 CASSAGQGYTGELFF TGTGCCAGCAGTGCGGGACAGGGGTACACCGGGGAGCTGTTTTTT
TRBJ1-2 hyperexpanded TRBD1 TRBV25-1 CASRRTGGRYGYTF TGTGCCAGCAGGAGGACAGGGGGCCGCTATGGCTACACCTTC
TRBJ2-7 - TRBD2 TRBV13 CASSTGLGEVQYF TGTGCCAGCAGCACGGGACTAGGAGAGGTGCAGTACTTC
TRBJ1-1 once TRBD1 TRBV6-5 CASSSGTANLNTEAFF TGTGCCAGTAGTTCCGGGACAGCAAACCTGAACACTGAAGCTTTCTTT
TRBJ1-5 - - TRBV6-6 CASSLGLPQHF TGTGCCAGCAGCCTGGGACTTCCCCAGCATTTT
TRBJ2-3 few - TRBV28 CASSFLSGTDTQYF TGTGCCAGCAGTTTTCTTAGCGGCACAGATACGCAGTATTTT